Following are 5 T cell receptor beta chains from one sample sequenced in a study of breast tumors, draining lymph nodes, adjacent tissues. Axillary draining lymph nodes of breast cancer patients supplied the node samples. TCRdb called the multiplex PCR reads again in MiXCR, with one record for every CDR3 protein. The data show over 250,000 distinct CDR3 sequences, with about 33% seen just once and roughly 1.1% held by the top ten. Material for sequencing was axillary lymph node tissue. The receptor source for this set is a female donor with breast cancer. Some clones in this sample may be carry-over from other donors' samples.

In its sample, this clonotype was seen a few times. This sequence may be a read error, since a much larger clone differs from it by one base. CDR3 bases: TGTGCCAGCAGCGACCGGGACTACCAAGAGACCCAGTCCTTC. Encoded protein: CASSDRDYQETQSF. J is TRBJ2-5 and V is TRBV9, with 7 nucleotides matching TRBD2. The CDR3 consists of 14 residues. Germline CDR1 reads SGDLS; CDR2 reads YYNGEE.

As concerns this clonotype: One end of the junction varies from germline; a read error may be responsible. The chain uses TRBV7-3 and TRBJ2-2; D possibly corresponds to TRBD2 (7 bases). CDR3 length equals 17 residues. Germline V gene data show CDR1 as SGHTA and CDR2 as FQGTGA. CDR3 in DNA: TGTGCCAGCAGTGATCCCCAGGGCTGTGCGAACACCGGGGGGCTGTTTTTC. It yields the protein CASSDPQGCANTGGLFF.

The J gene is TRBJ2-3, the V gene TRBV10-2; D unclear. The CDR3 is made up of 14 amino acids. The germline V and J ends were trimmed by 3 bases and 1 base, with 8 bases remaining between them. Germline CDR1 is WSHSY and CDR2 is SAAADI. CDR3 coding DNA: TGCGCCAGCAGTGATGGCCTCCGCACAGATACGCAGTATTTT. Its translation is CASSDGLRTDTQYF.

The rearrangement links TRBV20-1 to TRBJ2-2; D remains unclear. Per germline, CDR1 DFQATT and CDR2 SNEGSKA (reference sequence). V lost 0 bases and J 10 bases, leaving 18 bases between the germline ends. The CDR3 contains 15 residues. CDR3: CSARDLARPEMELFF. The CDR3 DNA reads TGCAGTGCTAGAGATTTGGCTAGACCAGAGATGGAGCTGTTTTTT.

Many counts were recorded for this clonotype. This chain uses TRBV12-3 or TRBV12-4 with TRBJ1-3; D uncertain. V lost 3 bases to trimming and J lost 2 bases, with 8 bases between them. The CDR3 covers 14 residues. CDR3 in DNA: TGTGCCAGCAGTTTGAGGGCGGCTGGAAACACCATATATTTT. Amino acid sequence: CASSLRAAGNTIYF.